Presented here are 26 T cell receptor beta chains from one specimen sequenced in a study of cytomegalovirus exposure and HLA in healthy donors. PCR involved 60 Vbeta and 13 Jbeta primers. Measured with immunoSEQ multiplex PCR; TCRdb has only the in-frame clones, and not every one. The sample holds under 150,000 clones, 82% seen once. Specimen: PBMCs. The receptors were sampled from a male donor in good health and CMV-seronegative.

This chain links TRBV7-2 with TRBJ2-3; 7 positions match TRBD1. CDR3 length: 14 residues. V shed 1 base, J shed 2 bases, and the junction held 0 bases outside the gene matches. The germline V gene encodes CDR1 SGHTA and CDR2 FQGNSA. In DNA form, the CDR3 reads TGTGCCAGCAGCTTAGAGGGGGCCACAGATACGCAGTATTTT. Translating it yields CASSLEGATDTQYF.

The chain couples TRBV9 to TRBJ2-3; 8 nucleotides line up with TRBD2. J was trimmed by 3 bases and V by 0 bases; bases with no gene match: 9. This CDR3 contains 17 residues. Germline V gene sequence: CDR1 SGDLS, CDR2 YYNGEE. The DNA of the CDR3 is TGTGCCAGCAGCGTAGATGGTAGCGGGATGACGACAGATACGCAGTATTTT. It translates to CASSVDGSGMTTDTQYF.

The rearrangement uses TRBV5-4 and TRBJ1-4; 7 nucleotides match TRBD1. The CDR3 runs 14 residues. Germline trimming cut 10 bases from V and 0 bases from J; bases unmatched to any gene: 6. Germline V lookup: CDR1 SGHNT, CDR2 YYREEE (reference sequence). The DNA of the CDR3 is TGTGCCGGCGAAGGGACAGCAACTAATGAAAAACTGTTTTTT. This translates into CAGEGTATNEKLFF. Full variable domain (missing parts from reference TRBV5-4 and TRBJ1-4): ETGVTQSPTHLIKTRGQQVTLRCSSQSGHNTVSWYQQALGQGPQFIFQYYREEENGRGNFPPRFSGLQFPNYSSELNVNALELDDSALYLCAGEGTATNEKLFFGSGTQLSVL.

V is TRBV28 and J is TRBJ2-7; 9 nucleotides agree with TRBD2. This CDR3 comprises 14 residues. The V segment lost 7 bases and the J segment 1 base; nucleotides outside the gene matches: 5. The germline gives CDR1 MDHEN, CDR2 SYDVKM. The CDR3 loop reads CASISSGVSYEQYF. The DNA for the CDR3 is TGTGCCAGCATTTCTAGCGGGGTTTCCTACGAGCAGTACTTC.

The rearrangement uses TRBV6-1 and TRBJ1-1; D gene ambiguous. V shed 0 bases and J shed 4 bases, with 6 bases lying between them. The CDR3 covers 13 residues. The germline gives CDR1 MNHNS, CDR2 SASEGT. The CDR3 is CASSEARGTEAFF. CDR3 DNA: TGTGCCAGCAGTGAAGCGCGGGGCACTGAAGCTTTCTTT.

The genes are TRBV30 and TRBJ2-1, with TRBD2 matching over 9 bases. V dropped 0 bases and J dropped 8; count of bases not matched to a gene: 5. Germline V gene data show CDR1 as GTSNPN and CDR2 as SVGIG (reference sequence). This CDR3 spans 14 amino acids. The CDR3 bases are TGTGCCTGGAGTGTAGGTAGCGGGAGAGATGAGCAGTTCTTC. This gives the protein CAWSVGSGRDEQFF.

V and J are TRBV11-2 and TRBJ2-2, with 7 bases lining up with TRBD1. The germline V gene encodes CDR1 SGHAT and CDR2 FQNNGV. V dropped 2 bases and J dropped 4; count of bases not matched to a gene: 7. The CDR3 extends over 16 amino acids. CDR3 DNA: TGTGCCAGCAGCTTAAACTCGGGACAGACCACCGGGGAGCTGTTTTTT. This codes for CASSLNSGQTTGELFF.

The chain links TRBV2 to TRBJ2-7; perhaps TRBD2 as D (5 bases). Germline CDR1 reads SNHLY; CDR2 reads FYNNEI. CDR3 length: 13 residues. With 8 bases removed from V and 2 bases from J, the gap between germline ends came to 13 bases. The CDR3 DNA follows: TGTGCCAGCGTTAGCGCGTTAACCTACGAGCAGTACTTC. It translates to CASVSALTYEQYF.

J is TRBJ2-3 and V is TRBV10-3; D perhaps matches TRBD1 (6 bases). This CDR3 contains 14 residues. Germline CDR1 reads ENHRY; CDR2 reads SYGVKD. V lost 0 bases and J 3 bases, leaving 7 bases between the germline ends. The CDR3 DNA is TGTGCCATCAGTGAGTCAACAGGGACAGATACGCAGTATTTT. Amino acids: CAISESTGTDTQYF.

This clone occurred once. The rearrangement uses TRBV7-2 and TRBJ1-1; D is possibly TRBD1 (6 bases). The CDR3 has 15 residues. V was clipped by 5 bases and J by 1 base, with 14 bases between them. In germline, CDR1 is SGHTA, CDR2 FQGNSA. The chain's CDR3 is CASSAWDTSNTEAFF. CDR3 nucleotides: TGTGCCAGCAGCGCGTGGGACACCTCGAACACTGAAGCTTTCTTT.

V is TRBV4-1 and J is TRBJ1-5; possible D gene TRBD1, 5 bases. Trimming stripped 5 bases from V and 5 bases from J, with 13 bases between. Germline V gene sequence: CDR1 MGHRA, CDR2 YSYEKL. This CDR3 is 14 amino acids long. CDR3 DNA: TGCGCCAGCAGCGCTCAGGGTGGGGATCAGCCCCAGCATTTT. It codes for CASSAQGGDQPQHF.

The rearrangement uses TRBV11-2 and TRBJ2-7, with D perhaps TRBD1 (5 bases). The germline gives CDR1 SGHAT, CDR2 FQNNGV. The CDR3 runs 14 residues. V shed 3 bases and J shed 5 bases, with 14 bases lying between them. The CDR3 DNA reads as TGTGCCAGCAGCTTCCAGGGTTATTCCCACGAGCAGTACTTC. Translated: CASSFQGYSHEQYF.

CDR3 sequence: CASSSIDSPNEKLFF. For the CDR3, the DNA is TGTGCCAGCAGTTCCATCGACAGCCCGAATGAAAAACTGTTTTTT. This chain uses TRBV6-5 with TRBJ1-4; tentatively, D is TRBD1 (5 bases). CDR3 size: 15 residues. Germline V gives CDR1 MNHEY, CDR2 SVGAGI. Trimming left V 4 bases short and J 5 bases short, with 14 bases between.

DNA for the CDR3: TGTGCCAGCTCACCCGGCCCGGGTAGTACCTCTAACTATGGCTACACCTTC. Amino acids: CASSPGPGSTSNYGYTF. The chain couples TRBV18 to TRBJ1-2, with unresolved D. The CDR3 spans 17 residues. V dropped 3 bases and J dropped 0 bases, with 17 bases sitting between them. Germline V gene sequence: CDR1 KGHSH, CDR2 LQKENI.

The rearrangement joins TRBV27 to TRBJ2-7; TRBD1 agrees at 10 bases. The CDR3 has 14 residues. With 4 bases clipped from V and 4 bases from J, the junction kept 4 bases outside the gene matches. Germline V gives CDR1 MNHEY, CDR2 SMNVEV (reference sequence). The CDR3: CASSSADRGYEQYF. As DNA, the CDR3 is TGTGCCAGCAGTTCCGCGGACAGGGGGTACGAGCAGTACTTC.

CDR3 loop: CASSSPDSGGSDTQYF. CDR3 nucleotides: TGTGCCAGCAGCTCCCCTGACTCGGGGGGGAGTGATACGCAGTATTTT. The chain is built from TRBV7-3 and TRBJ2-3, with TRBD2 identical over 8 bases. The germline gives CDR1 SGHTA, CDR2 FQGTGA. The CDR3 length is 16 residues. V gave up 4 bases and J gave up 6 bases; unmatched junction bases: 12.

The chain employs TRBV5-4 and TRBJ2-7; D is perhaps TRBD1 (5 bases). V shed 0 bases and J shed 1 base, with 11 bases lying between them. Per germline, CDR1 SGHNT and CDR2 YYREEE (reference sequence). This CDR3 comprises 15 residues. This CDR3 is CASSLDRSGSYEQYF. For the CDR3, the DNA is TGTGCCAGCAGCTTGGACAGGTCGGGTTCCTACGAGCAGTACTTC. The complete variable domain, with remaining parts taken from reference TRBV5-4 and TRBJ2-7, reads ETGVTQSPTHLIKTRGQQVTLRCSSQSGHNTVSWYQQALGQGPQFIFQYYREEENGRGNFPPRFSGLQFPNYSSELNVNALELDDSALYLCASSLDRSGSYEQYFGPGTRLTVT.

The chain uses TRBV18 and TRBJ2-7; 8 nucleotides align to TRBD1. CDR3 size: 14 residues. Losses at the gene ends were 8 bases for V and 7 bases for J; bases not matched to a gene: 13. CDR1 and CDR2 (germline): KGHSH, LQKENI. This CDR3 reads CASGGTGSAGEQYF. DNA of the CDR3: TGTGCCAGCGGGGGGACAGGCTCTGCGGGGGAGCAGTACTTC.

The chain joins TRBV11-2 to TRBJ2-7; D is uncertain. Trimming pared 4 bases from V and 4 bases from J, leaving 5 bases between. Looked up from germline, CDR1 is SGHAT and CDR2 is FQNNGV. This CDR3 has 11 residues. The CDR3: CASSSTYEQYF. Written as DNA, the CDR3 is TGTGCCAGCAGCTCAACTTACGAGCAGTACTTC.

The chain has TRBV28 and TRBJ2-1; D not resolved. The CDR3 consists of 12 residues. CDR1 MDHEN and CDR2 SYDVKM come from the germline V gene. V was pared by 6 bases and J by 6 bases, with 9 bases between. DNA for the CDR3: TGTGCCAGCAGCCCGAGTGCCAATGAGCAGTTCTTC. Protein product: CASSPSANEQFF.

The V call is TRBV29-1, the J call TRBJ2-3; 9 nucleotides agree with TRBD2. This CDR3 comprises 13 residues. The V gene's germline CDR1 is SQVTM and CDR2 ANQGSEA. The junction had 12 bases not matched to a gene; V was cut back by 6 bases and J by 11 bases. The CDR3 reads CSVVSGGDSGQYF. The CDR3 DNA reads TGCAGCGTGGTTAGCGGGGGCGACAGCGGGCAGTATTTT.

The chain employs TRBV23-1 and TRBJ2-7; possibly TRBD2 for D (6 bases). TRBV23-1 is assigned to the ORF class and has an uncertain function. CDR3 size: 14 residues. The V end was cut by 2 bases, the J end by 5 bases, with 13 bases between. The CDR3 region has the DNA TGCGCCAGCAGTCAAGGGACTTCCGGGGACGAGCAGTACTTC. It encodes CASSQGTSGDEQYF.

The J gene is TRBJ1-2, the V gene TRBV14, with 10 bases identical to TRBD1. Germline trimming cut 4 bases from V and 4 bases from J; bases unmatched to any gene: 15. This CDR3 is built from 18 residues. The germline gives CDR1 SGHDN, CDR2 FVKESK. This chain's CDR3 is CASSRRSTGGSYGYGYTF. CDR3 DNA sequence: TGTGCCAGCAGCCGCCGTTCGACAGGGGGCAGCTATGGCTATGGCTACACCTTC.

The chain uses TRBV4-2 and TRBJ2-3, with D uncertain. Trimming took 0 bases from V and 2 from J, leaving 18 bases between them. The CDR3 is made up of 18 amino acids. Germline V gene sequence: CDR1 LGHNA, CDR2 YNFKEQ. CDR3 region: CASSQDRLLGAITDTQYF. CDR3 in DNA: TGTGCCAGCAGCCAAGATAGACTGCTAGGAGCGATCACAGATACGCAGTATTTT.

The gene calls are TRBV27 and TRBJ1-5; no definite D call. Germline assignment: CDR1 MNHEY and CDR2 SMNVEV (reference sequence). V was cut by 3 bases and J by 5 bases, with 8 bases left in between. This CDR3 is built from 13 residues. The CDR3 sequence: CASSFQTDQPQHF. The CDR3 DNA reads TGTGCCAGCAGTTTCCAAACGGATCAGCCCCAGCATTTT.

The rearrangement uses TRBV19 and TRBJ2-1; a weak D match, TRBD1 (7 bases). V dropped 10 bases and J dropped 2 bases, with 18 bases sitting between them. Germline V gene data show CDR1 as LNHDA and CDR2 as SQIVND (reference sequence). There are 15 residues in the CDR3. CDR3 bases: TGTGCCACCACCCCGGGGGACAGCACCTACAATGAGCAGTTCTTC. Protein product: CATTPGDSTYNEQFF. The full variable domain, completed using reference TRBV19 and TRBJ2-1, is DGGITQSPKYLFRKEGQNVTLSCEQNLNHDAMYWYRQDPGQGLRLIYYSQIVNDFQKGDIAEGYSVSREKKESFPLTVTSAQKNPTAFYLCATTPGDSTYNEQFFGPGTRLTVL.